This TCR beta chain was identified during a study of early T cells in non-severe SARS-CoV-2 infection. On the study more broadly: From unsorted whole blood, bulk RNA was sequenced, and the chains remained unpaired. Study results and caveats: The study's VDJdb matching favored anti-spike CD8 responses and missed private and CD4 specificities.

V lost 5 bases, J lost 10 bases, and 15 bases lay in between. The germline gives CDR1 MRHNA, CDR2 SNTAGT. The CDR3 loop spans 13 amino acids. This clonotype was picked up many times. Antigen: not known. The library protocol tagged individual cDNA molecules with unique molecular identifiers. MiXCR was run by TCRdb on the 5' RACE reads, yielding one entry per CDR3 protein. Seen here are 40,000 to 60,000 distinct CDR3 sequences, about 4% observed once, and the top ten hold 6%. Sample: whole blood. The source is an adult who was a healthcare worker with PCR-confirmed SARS-CoV-2 infection or an uninfected control (not recorded which). The chain employs TRBV6-4 and TRBJ2-1; possibly TRBD1 for D (7 bases). The CDR3 sequence is CASSTEEGQEQFF. Written as DNA, the CDR3 is TGTGCCAGCAGTACGGAGGAGGGACAGGAGCAGTTCTTC.